This T cell receptor (beta chain) emerged from a study of somatic mutations in cytotoxic T cells in rheumatoid arthritis. Assay: immunoSEQ multiplex PCR; the TCRdb copy retains only in-frame clones and omits some. The sample gives some 18,000 clones, around 68% of which show up once; 5.3% is in the top ten. V lost 0 bases and J 0 bases, leaving 12 bases between the germline ends. Germline-derived CDR1 and CDR2 are LGHNT and FRNRAP. The CDR3 totals 18 residues. Positively selected by magnetic beads, CD4+ and CD8+ cells were purity-checked by flow cytometry. The source material was CD8+ T cells sorted from blood. The sequence was obtained from a man between 60 and 75 years old in good health. The chain uses TRBV12-5 and TRBJ2-6, with D perhaps matching TRBD1 (5 bases). CDR3 loop: CASGLVGQGVSGANVLTF. For the CDR3, the DNA is TGTGCTAGTGGTTTGGTAGGGCAGGGCGTCTCTGGGGCCAACGTCCTGACTTTC.